Listed here are 15 T cell receptor beta chains from one sample, sequenced in a study of identical twins. From the 5' RACE reads, TCRdb called clonotypes with MiXCR, one entry per CDR3 protein. The table includes 400,000 to 500,000 distinct CDR3 sequences, 14% detected once. These data are also associated with another study on yellow fever vaccine responses in identical twins.

The sample taken for sequencing was CD4+ T cells sorted from blood. These receptors were obtained from a woman under 30 in good health.

The V gene is TRBV20-1, the J gene TRBJ2-1; 15 bases match TRBD2. This CDR3 region has 14 residues. Germline lookup yields CDR1 DFQATT and CDR2 SNEGSKA (reference sequence). The CDR3 DNA is TGCAGCGCCCGGACTAGCGGGGGGGTCTATGAGCAGTTCTTC. Translation: CSARTSGGVYEQFF.

This clonotype was counted at least ten times. The rearrangement uses TRBV2 and TRBJ2-1, with 9 bases identical to TRBD1. This CDR3 contains 13 residues. CDR1 and CDR2 from the germline V gene are SNHLY and FYNNEI. V gave up 9 bases and J gave up 5 bases; unmatched junction bases: 5. CDR3 DNA: TGTGCCAGTCGACAGGGGGGAAACAATGAGCAGTTCTTC. It yields the protein CASRQGGNNEQFF.

In regard to this clonotype: A junction boundary mismatches the germline segment, possibly from a read error. V usage is TRBV7-7 and J usage is TRBJ2-1, with 8 bases matching TRBD2. The CDR3 runs 15 residues. CDR1 is SSHAT and CDR2 is FNYEAQ in the germline V gene (reference sequence). The CDR3 spells CASSLGGAGVGEQFF. In DNA form, the CDR3 reads TGTGCTAGCAGCTTAGGAGGAGCGGGAGTCGGTGAGCAGTTCTTC.

This clonotype was observed many times. This chain joins TRBV24-1 and TRBJ2-3, with D possibly matching TRBD1 (6 bases). V was pared by 3 bases and J by 0 bases, with 12 bases between. CDR3 length: 16 amino acids. The germline V gene encodes CDR1 KGHDR and CDR2 SFDVKD. CDR3 sequence (DNA): TGTGCCACCAGTGATCCAACCAGGGGCAGCACAGATACGCAGTATTTT. Protein: CATSDPTRGSTDTQYF.

This clonotype appeared a few times. The chain carries TRBV29-1 and TRBJ2-3, with D uncertain. V lost 5 bases to trimming and J lost 1 base, with 10 bases between them. From germline, CDR1 is SQVTM and CDR2 ANQGSEA. The CDR3 totals 13 residues. The CDR3 loop is CSVPKKGTDTQYF. As DNA, the CDR3 is TGCAGCGTTCCAAAGAAGGGCACAGATACGCAGTATTTT.

This clonotype came up a few times. The chain joins TRBV28 to TRBJ2-4; 9 bases fit TRBD1. The trim removed 8 bases at V and 5 bases at J, leaving 7 bases unmatched. The germline V gene encodes CDR1 MDHEN and CDR2 SYDVKM. There are 14 residues in the CDR3. The CDR3 nucleotides are TGTGCCAGCCGCGGGACAGGGTGGCAAAACATTCAGTACTTC. Amino acids: CASRGTGWQNIQYF.

Only a few counts were recorded for this clonotype. The chain carries TRBV12-3 or TRBV12-4 and TRBJ2-1; the D is unclear. V shed 10 bases and J shed 8 bases, with 18 bases lying between them. The CDR3 length is 13 residues. Here the CDR3 DNA reads TGTGCCACTCAGAAAAACATGTTGGATGAGCAGTTCTTC. Its translation is CATQKNMLDEQFF.

This clonotype was counted a few times. V usage is TRBV19 and J usage is TRBJ2-5; D unresolved. V was shortened by 2 bases and J by 0 bases, with 7 bases between the two germline ends. The germline V gene encodes CDR1 LNHDA and CDR2 SQIVND (reference sequence). CDR3 length: 14 residues. CDR3 sequence (DNA): TGTGCCAGTAGTATAACTTGGGACCAAGAGACCCAGTACTTC. Translating it yields CASSITWDQETQYF.

This clonotype was seen repeatedly, ten times or more. This rearrangement joins TRBV28 to TRBJ2-1, with D possibly called TRBD1 or TRBD2 (5 bases each). CDR1 and CDR2 from the germline V gene are MDHEN and SYDVKM. Trimming stripped 5 bases from V and 2 bases from J, with 10 bases between. This CDR3 is built from 14 residues. The CDR3 DNA reads as TGTGCCAGCAGTGTCGGGGCAGCCTACAATGAGCAGTTCTTC. Translating gives CASSVGAAYNEQFF.

This clonotype has at least ten counts. This chain uses TRBV5-1 with TRBJ1-6; 8 positions match TRBD1. The CDR3 extends over 15 amino acids. Trimming at V came to 2 bases and at J to 10 bases, leaving 8 bases not matched to a gene. Germline assignment: CDR1 SGHRS and CDR2 YFSETQ. The DNA for the CDR3 is TGCGCCAGCAGCTTTTACGGACAGGGCGGGTCACCCCTCCACTTT. It is translated as CASSFYGQGGSPLHF. The variable domain in full, with the rest retrieved from reference TRBV5-1 and TRBJ1-6, is KAGVTQTPRYLIKTRGQQVTLSCSPISGHRSVSWYQQTPGQGLQFLFEYFSETQRNKGNFPGRFSGRQFSNSRSEMNVSTLELGDSALYLCASSFYGQGGSPLHFGNGTRLTVT.

The sample holds a few counts of this clonotype. The chain employs TRBV2 and TRBJ2-6, with a weak D call TRBD1 (6 bases). The V and J ends lost 4 bases and 0 bases respectively, with 10 bases between them. Germline values: CDR1 SNHLY, CDR2 FYNNEI. The CDR3 covers 16 residues. The CDR3 sequence: CASSVGQSSGANVLTF. The CDR3 nucleotides read TGTGCCAGCAGTGTTGGACAGTCCTCTGGGGCCAACGTCCTGACTTTC.

This chain connects TRBV3-1 to TRBJ2-2; D unresolved. The V end lost 4 bases, the J end lost 2 bases, and 14 bases lay between the germline ends. This CDR3 comprises 16 residues. Germline CDR1 reads LGHDT; CDR2 reads YNNKEL (reference sequence). CDR3 sequence: CASSPARTVNTGELFF. DNA of the CDR3: TGTGCCAGCAGCCCCGCTAGGACGGTCAACACCGGGGAGCTGTTTTTT.

This clonotype was seen a few times. The chain carries TRBV5-1 and TRBJ2-1; D is perhaps TRBD1 (5 bases). The germline gives CDR1 SGHRS, CDR2 YFSETQ. CDR3 size: 13 residues. Trimming shortened V by 4 bases and J by 7 bases, and 12 bases separated the two germline ends. The chain's CDR3 is CASSPNQGNEQFF. DNA for the CDR3: TGCGCCAGCAGCCCCAACCAGGGAAATGAGCAGTTCTTC.

The rearrangement uses TRBV7-9 and TRBJ1-5; no definite D call. Germline CDR1 SEHNR, CDR2 FQNEAQ (reference sequence). Between the trimmed V and J ends, which lost 5 bases and 8 bases, there was a span of 16 bases. The CDR3 is made up of 14 amino acids. CDR3 sequence: CASSPQASGEPQHF. The CDR3 nucleotides are TGTGCCAGCAGCCCGCAGGCCTCGGGCGAGCCCCAGCATTTT. Drawing the rest from reference TRBV7-9 and TRBJ1-5, the complete variable domain is DTGVSQNPRHKITKRGQNVTFRCDPISEHNRLYWYRQTLGQGPEFLTYFQNEAQLEKSRLLSDRFSAERPKGSFSTLEIQRTEQGDSAMYLCASSPQASGEPQHFGDGTRLSIL.

This clonotype showed up just a few times. The genes are TRBV30 and TRBJ2-5, with 8 bases lining up with TRBD2. This CDR3 region has 14 residues. After removal of 3 bases from V and 3 bases from J, the junction contained 6 bases not matched to a gene. Germline-derived CDR1 and CDR2 are GTSNPN and SVGIG (reference sequence). CDR3 nucleotides: TGTGCCTGGAGACAGCGGGAGTTTAAAGAGACCCAGTACTTC. Protein: CAWRQREFKETQYF. Filled out from reference TRBV30 and TRBJ2-5, the complete variable domain reads SQTIHQWPATLVQPVGSPLSLECTVEGTSNPNLYWYRQAAGRGLQLLFYSVGIGQISSEVPQNLSASRPQDRQFILSSKKLLLSDSGFYLCAWRQREFKETQYFGPGTRLLVL.